The TCR beta chain under discussion was sequenced for a study of T cells in Graves' hyperthyroidism and ophthalmopathy. The CDR3 extends over 14 amino acids. Trimming left V 7 bases short and J 0 bases short, with 12 bases between. Using RNA transcripts as the source, TCR beta CDR3 regions were amplified. RT-PCR in the first round (using the HTBI primer set) targeted the TCR CDR3. TCRdb fed the multiplex PCR reads into MiXCR, producing one record per CDR3 protein. The data contain approximately 98,000 distinct CDR3 sequences, around 40% of them singletons. The study, taken as a whole, reports: Appearing also in blood were most of the thyroid clonotypes expanded above 0.001.

At least ten counts were recorded for this clonotype. Its antigen is currently unknown. This chain uses TRBV12-3 or TRBV12-4 with TRBJ1-2; D not resolved. The clonotype originates from a woman aged 25 to 39 with Graves' hyperthyroidism. The sample consisted of peripheral blood or thyroid tissue (not recorded which). The CDR3 bases are TGTGCCAGCACCCGGTCGTTAGCTAACTATGGCTACACCTTC. Protein sequence: CASTRSLANYGYTF.